Listed below are T cell receptor beta chains from one sample, sequenced in a study of OX40 agonist ivuxolimab in advanced cancers. TCRdb's copy holds only in-frame clones and misses some; the assay was immunoSEQ multiplex PCR. Of approximately 58,000 clones listed, 70% to 90% are singletons. The source material was CD4+ or CD8+ T cells sorted from blood, sampled in a trial of the OX40 agonist ivuxolimab. These receptors were collected from an adult with an advanced solid tumor such as melanoma, head and neck, liver or kidney cancer. CDR3s include the opening cysteine and the closing phenylalanine or tryptophan. The D gene is left open where the match is weak. Clone size, where shown, is once, few, many, or a class for clones that have expanded.

>-|TRBV7-2|TRBJ1-4|-
CASSAGLNEKLFF
TGCGCCAGCAGCGCCGGGCTAAATGAAAAACTGTTTTTT
>TRBD2|TRBV30|TRBJ2-7|-
CAWSAPPGLAGGPTYEQYF
TGTGCCTGGAGTGCCCCTCCCGGACTAGCGGGAGGCCCTACCTACGAGCAGTACTTC
>-|TRBV7-9|TRBJ1-6|-
CASSLSPTGRSPLHF
TGTGCCAGCAGCTTATCCCCGACAGGCCGCTCGCCCCTCCACTTT
>-|TRBV4-2|TRBJ1-2|-
CASSQDSGGGNYGYTF
TGTGCCAGCAGCCAAGATTCAGGCGGGGGGAACTATGGCTACACCTTC
>TRBD1|TRBV9|TRBJ1-1|-
CASSAGTGWAEAFF
TGTGCCAGCAGCGCAGGGACAGGGTGGGCTGAAGCTTTCTTT
>TRBD2|TRBV5-6|TRBJ2-3|-
CASSFGASGYTDTQYF
TGTGCCAGCAGCTTCGGGGCTAGCGGCTACACAGATACGCAGTATTTT
>-|TRBV15|TRBJ2-5|-
CATRGGPWETQYF
TGTGCCACCAGGGGCGGGCCTTGGGAGACCCAGTACTTC
>TRBD2|TRBV5-1|TRBJ2-7|few
CASMGGGYEQYF
TGCGCCAGCATGGGCGGGGGCTACGAGCAGTACTTC
>TRBD1|TRBV10-3|TRBJ1-2|-
CATQEGAGNYGYTF
TGTGCCACTCAGGAGGGGGCAGGGAACTATGGCTACACCTTC
>TRBD2|TRBV7-7|TRBJ2-1|once
CASSLGGTYNEQFF
TGTGCCAGCAGCTTGGGGGGGACCTACAATGAGCAGTTCTTC
>-|TRBV5-8|TRBJ2-2|-
CASRFDPVGTGELFF
TGTGCCAGCAGATTTGACCCGGTAGGAACCGGGGAGCTGTTTTTT
>-|TRBV6-4|TRBJ2-3|-
CASSDRGGSTDTQYF
TGTGCCAGCAGTGATCGTGGGGGCTCCACAGATACGCAGTATTTT
>-|TRBV7-3|TRBJ2-3|once
CASSLTAFSTDTQYF
TGTGCCAGCAGCTTAACAGCGTTTAGCACAGATACGCAGTATTTT
>TRBD2|TRBV18|TRBJ2-5|-
CASSPRLAGEEQYF
TGTGCCAGCTCACCAAGACTAGCGGGTGAGGAGCAGTACTTC
>-|TRBV5-1|TRBJ2-7|-
CASSLSGPTGYEQYF
TGCGCCAGCAGCTTGTCGGGCCCGACTGGGTACGAGCAGTACTTC
>-|TRBV5-1|TRBJ1-2|-
CASSLDAGYGYTF
TGCGCCAGCAGCTTGGACGCAGGGTATGGCTACACCTTC
>-|TRBV5-6|TRBJ2-5|-
CASSSGGGETQYF
TGTGCCAGCAGCTCGGGTGGAGGGGAGACCCAGTACTTC
>-|TRBV7-3|TRBJ2-2|-
CASSYTGTGNTGELFF
TGTGCCAGCAGCTATACCGGGACGGGGAACACCGGGGAGCTGTTTTTT
>-|TRBV7-2|TRBJ2-5|-
CASSLVAETQYF
TGTGCCAGCAGCTTAGTCGCAGAGACCCAGTACTTC
>TRBD1|TRBV18|TRBJ2-2|-
CASSRQGANGELFF
TGTGCCAGCTCACGACAGGGGGCGAACGGGGAGCTGTTTTTT
>TRBD1|TRBV7-3|TRBJ2-1|-
CASSPRQGVTEQFF
TGTGCCAGCAGCCCCAGACAGGGGGTGACTGAGCAGTTCTTC
>-|TRBV5-4|TRBJ1-6|few
CASSLEGSSPLHF
TGTGCCAGCAGCTTGGAGGGATCCTCACCCCTCCACTTT
>-|TRBV12-1|TRBJ1-4|-
CASSPRRAGGAEKLFF
TGTGCCAGCAGCCCTAGGAGGGCAGGGGGCGCTGAAAAACTGTTTTTT
>-|TRBV7-9|TRBJ2-7|-
CASSLNRDGEQYF
TGTGCCAGCAGCCTAAACAGGGATGGCGAGCAGTACTTC